This T cell receptor (beta chain) was profiled in a study of prognosis after radiotherapy for stage I lung cancer. Whole-study findings and limits: There was a fall in unique TCR clone counts after stereotactic body radiation therapy, median around 9,500 versus 6,500. The authors reported that TRBV and TRBJ gene usage differed between patients with and without metastases. Tumor specificity of expanded TCR clones went undetermined.

Researchers used two-round multiplex PCR to amplify TCR beta CDR3 starting from genomic DNA. Gene-specific TRBV and TRBJ primers were used in PCR round one. A single record per CDR3 protein comes from TCRdb applying MiXCR to the multiplex PCR reads. The table shows 50,000 or so distinct CDR3 sequences, with under 45% occurring only once. This clonotype was observed many times. The antigen remains unidentified. The sequence derives from a donor aged 50 or older with non-small cell lung cancer. The material was PBMCs, obtained before or after stereotactic body radiation therapy (not recorded which).

DNA of the CDR3: TGTGCTAGTGGTTTGGGGGGACAGAACACTGAAGCTTTCTTT. Protein sequence: CASGLGGQNTEAFF. V usage is TRBV12-5 and J usage is TRBJ1-1, with a weak D call TRBD1 (6 bases). This CDR3 spans 14 amino acids. V lost 1 base, J lost 1 base, and 7 bases lay in between. The V gene's germline CDR1 is LGHNT and CDR2 FRNRAP.